Shown below are 9 T cell receptor beta chains from a single sample sequenced in a study of response to subunit inactivated influenza vaccine (dated by TCRdb to between 2017 and 2018). Libraries were prepared through RT-PCR. TCRdb records Illumina HiSeq 2500 as the sequencer. The public reads were reanalyzed by TCRdb: fastp trimming at Q25, MiXCR alignment, in-frame beta chains only. Identical CDR3 protein sequences are pooled into one entry, listed with their most common genes and DNA. Within this sample are 290,000 or so distinct CDR3 sequences, with 20% to 25% of them counted one time only. About a tenth of the sample rests with the top ten. The material sequenced was PBMCs from blood, taken less than 22 months after vaccination. These receptors came from a man in his fifties or sixties who received an inactivated influenza vaccine. Donor details come from another sample of the same person, matched by shared clones.

The chain combines TRBV6-2 or TRBV6-3 with TRBJ2-1; D is undetermined. V lost 6 bases, J lost 11 bases, and 8 bases lay in between. CDR3 length equals 10 residues. CDR1 is MNHEY and CDR2 is SVGEGT in the germline V gene. CDR3 protein: CASSQGKQFF. The CDR3 coding sequence is TGTGCCAGCAGCCAAGGCAAGCAGTTCTTC.

This clonotype came up many times. V usage is TRBV10-3 and J usage is TRBJ2-1; 12 nucleotides match TRBD2. This CDR3 has 15 amino acids. With 4 bases clipped from V and 2 bases from J, the junction kept 0 bases outside the gene matches. Germline CDR1 reads ENHRY; CDR2 reads SYGVKD. CDR3 DNA sequence: TGTGCCATCAGTGGGACTAGCGGGGCCTACAATGAGCAGTTCTTC. It yields the protein CAISGTSGAYNEQFF.

This clonotype appeared a few times. This chain uses TRBV25-1 with TRBJ1-4; the D gene is possibly TRBD1 (6 bases). From germline, CDR1 is MGHDK and CDR2 SYGVNS. The V gene lost 6 bases and the J gene lost 8 bases, with 16 bases spanning the gap. The CDR3 is 14 residues long. The CDR3 sequence is CASSDRAGVEKLFF. The CDR3 DNA reads TGTGCCAGCAGCGATAGGGCAGGGGTGGAAAAACTGTTTTTT.

This chain's CDR3 is CASSLWAGTEAFF. CDR3 coding DNA: TGCGCCAGCAGCTTGTGGGCAGGCACTGAAGCTTTCTTT. The chain employs TRBV5-1 and TRBJ1-1, with D unclear. This CDR3 is built from 13 residues. The V end was cut by 1 base, the J end by 4 bases, with 8 bases between. The germline CDR1 and CDR2 sequences are SGHRS and YFSETQ. Supplemented by reference TRBV5-1 and TRBJ1-1, the full variable domain reads KAGVTQTPRYLIKTRGQQVTLSCSPISGHRSVSWYQQTPGQGLQFLFEYFSETQRNKGNFPGRFSGRQFSNSRSEMNVSTLELGDSALYLCASSLWAGTEAFFGQGTRLTVV.

This clonotype came up a few times. V usage is TRBV7-8 and J usage is TRBJ2-7; maybe TRBD1 (6 bases). Germline CDR1 SGHVS, CDR2 FQNEAQ. Trimming removed 0 bases from V and 0 bases from J, with 12 bases in between. The CDR3 has 16 residues. CDR3 in DNA: TGTGCCAGCAGCTTAGCGCGATCAGGGGCCTCCTACGAGCAGTACTTC. Its protein is CASSLARSGASYEQYF. The full variable domain, rest sourced from reference TRBV7-8 and TRBJ2-7, is GAGVSQSPRYKVAKRGQDVALRCDPISGHVSLFWYQQALGQGPEFLTYFQNEAQLDKSGLPSDRFFAERPEGSVSTLKIQRTQQEDSAVYLCASSLARSGASYEQYFGPGTRLTVT.

In this sample, this clonotype turned up a few times. The V and J genes are TRBV7-8 and TRBJ2-1; 9 nucleotides agree with TRBD2. The germline CDR1 and CDR2 sequences are SGHVS and FQNEAQ. V lost 5 bases to trimming and J lost 4 bases; unmatched junction nucleotides: 6. The CDR3 length is 15 residues. The CDR3 loop reads CASSRGGAMYNEQFF. CDR3 in DNA: TGTGCCAGCAGCCGCGGGGGGGCAATGTACAATGAGCAGTTCTTC.

The rearrangement uses TRBV3-1 and TRBJ1-2; D may be TRBD1 (5 bases). Trimming took 6 bases from V and 5 from J, leaving 10 bases between them. This CDR3 comprises 12 residues. The germline V gene encodes CDR1 LGHDT and CDR2 YNNKEL (reference sequence). In DNA form, the CDR3 reads TGTGCCAGCAGTAGAGGGGAGTATGGCTACACCTTC. This gives the protein CASSRGEYGYTF.

This clonotype was seen a few times. The J gene is TRBJ2-5, the V gene TRBV7-2, with D uncertain. CDR1 is SGHTA and CDR2 is FQGNSA in the germline V gene. Trimming cost V 3 bases and J 6 bases, with 11 bases left between them. The CDR3 covers 13 residues. The chain's CDR3 is CASSFSPMKTQYF. The CDR3 nucleotides read TGTGCCAGCAGCTTCTCCCCCATGAAGACCCAGTACTTC.

This clonotype was seen only a few times. The chain links TRBV29-1 to TRBJ1-2; a weak D match, TRBD1 (5 bases). This CDR3 is 16 amino acids long. V was shortened by 7 bases and J by 0 bases, with 21 bases between the two germline ends. Germline V gives CDR1 SQVTM, CDR2 ANQGSEA. The CDR3 protein is CSASPRGGTPNYGYTF. The DNA for the CDR3 is TGCAGCGCCAGCCCTCGGGGCGGAACCCCTAACTATGGCTACACCTTC.